The next 25 T cell receptor beta chains were all read from a single sample in a study of cytomegalovirus exposure and HLA in healthy donors. PCR involved 60 Vbeta and 13 Jbeta primers. This table comes from immunoSEQ multiplex PCR, and its TCRdb copy is limited to in-frame clones, with some not included. This table holds about 98,000 clones, 70% found once. The specimen sequenced was PBMCs. The source is a man aged 45 to 65 in good health and CMV-seronegative.

This clone has a handful of counts. The chain has TRBV19 and TRBJ2-2, with 11 positions matching TRBD2. Germline values: CDR1 LNHDA, CDR2 SQIVND (reference sequence). After removal of 3 bases from V and 5 bases from J, the junction contained 5 bases not matched to a gene. The CDR3 spans 16 residues. The CDR3 coding sequence is TGTGCCAGTAGTATGGGGACTAGCGGAATGACCGGGGAGCTGTTTTTT. Amino acids: CASSMGTSGMTGELFF.

The chain links TRBV6-1 to TRBJ1-2; D perhaps matches TRBD1 (6 bases). In germline, CDR1 is MNHNS, CDR2 SASEGT. V was trimmed by 6 bases and J by 0 bases, leaving 11 bases between them. The CDR3 is 14 amino acids. The CDR3 DNA reads TGTGCCAGCAGAGTGACAGGCGCTAACTATGGCTACACCTTC. It is translated as CASRVTGANYGYTF.

Only a few counts were recorded for this clone. V usage is TRBV6-1 and J usage is TRBJ1-2, with D possibly matching TRBD1 (5 bases). V dropped 3 bases and J dropped 4 bases, with 6 bases sitting between them. The CDR3 is made up of 12 amino acids. The germline CDR1 and CDR2 sequences are MNHNS and SASEGT. DNA for the CDR3: TGTGCCAGCAGTGAGCAGGGCTATGGCTACACCTTC. Translation: CASSEQGYGYTF.

The chain combines TRBV27 with TRBJ1-6; no definite D call. Germline CDR1 and CDR2: MNHEY and SMNVEV (reference sequence). This CDR3 region has 16 residues. V lost 6 bases to trimming and J lost 10 bases, with 22 bases between them. CDR3 in amino acids: CASRTRSVEGGSPLHF. CDR3 bases: TGTGCCAGCAGAACTAGATCGGTCGAGGGTGGCTCACCCCTCCACTTT.

The chain has TRBV10-2 and TRBJ2-5; 11 bases align to TRBD2. Trimming took 6 bases from V and 1 from J; bases not matched to a gene: 1. CDR1 is WSHSY, CDR2 SAAADI, per germline. CDR3 length: 14 amino acids. CDR3 protein: CASSLAGGQETQYF. The DNA of the CDR3 is TGCGCCAGCAGCCTAGCGGGGGGCCAAGAGACCCAGTACTTC.

The genes are TRBV4-2 and TRBJ2-2; D gene ambiguous. Germline V lookup: CDR1 LGHNA, CDR2 YNFKEQ. Trimming cost V 10 bases and J 0 bases, with 9 bases left between them. The CDR3 spans 13 residues. The CDR3 DNA sequence: TGTGCCACGAGAGATGCGAACACCGGGGAGCTGTTTTTT. Translated, it gives CATRDANTGELFF.

The CDR3 sequence: CASNNNGGAGELFF. The CDR3 DNA reads TGTGCCAGCAACAACAACGGGGGGGCCGGGGAGCTGTTTTTT. This chain links TRBV28 with TRBJ2-2; TRBD2 matches 8 bases. Germline CDR1 reads MDHEN; CDR2 reads SYDVKM. The length of the CDR3 is 14 residues. The J segment lost 6 bases and the V segment lost 7 bases, leaving 7 bases of the junction unmatched.

This clone has only a few counts. CDR3 in amino acids: CASTTIVGGSRHTF. The DNA of the CDR3 is TGTGCCAGCACTACTATTGTTGGGGGGAGTCGTCACACCTTC. The J gene is TRBJ1-2, the V gene TRBV28; TRBD1 might be the D (5 bases). V lost 7 bases, J lost 12 bases, and 24 bases lay in between. This CDR3 region has 14 residues. The germline V gene encodes CDR1 MDHEN and CDR2 SYDVKM.

This chain uses TRBV6-5 with TRBJ1-1, with D uncertain. The ends were cut back, 0 bases at V and 5 bases at J, with 13 bases in the middle. CDR1 is MNHEY, CDR2 SVGAGI, per germline. The CDR3 has 15 residues. CDR3 in amino acids: CASSYSSAASTEAFF. Written as DNA, the CDR3 is TGTGCCAGCAGTTACTCTTCCGCGGCGAGTACTGAAGCTTTCTTT.

This chain uses TRBV5-1 with TRBJ2-1; 14 nucleotides agree with TRBD2. Trimming cost V 7 bases and J 7 bases; bases outside gene matches: 1. This CDR3 has 13 amino acids. Germline V gives CDR1 SGHRS, CDR2 YFSETQ. The CDR3 sequence is CASRTSGGNEQFF. The CDR3 bases are TGCGCCAGCCGGACTAGCGGGGGGAATGAGCAGTTCTTC.

This clone occurred once. This chain joins TRBV29-1 and TRBJ2-5; 7 bases are a match to TRBD1. The J call may be incorrect, as the DNA end agrees better with TRBJ2-7. CDR3 length equals 15 residues. Germline V gene lookup returns CDR1 SQVTM and CDR2 ANQGSEA. CDR3 protein: CSVEVPDRAIYEQYF. The CDR3 DNA reads TGCAGCGTTGAAGTTCCAGACAGGGCTATCTACGAGCAGTACTTC.

This clone was picked up a small number of times. The chain is built from TRBV11-3 and TRBJ2-1; 7 bases are shared with TRBD2. This CDR3 contains 16 residues. Looked up from germline, CDR1 is SGHNT and CDR2 is YENEEA. V shed 5 bases and J 5 bases; nucleotides not matched to a gene: 12. CDR3 in amino acids: CASSPLFGLGNNEQFF. In DNA, the CDR3 is TGTGCCAGCAGCCCCTTGTTTGGACTAGGCAACAATGAGCAGTTCTTC.

The chain combines TRBV4-1 with TRBJ2-1; the match to TRBD2 covers 8 bases. The V and J ends lost 1 base and 5 bases, in that order; junction bases with no gene match: 7. The length of the CDR3 is 16 residues. The germline V gene has CDR1 MGHRA and CDR2 YSYEKL. In DNA, the CDR3 is TGCGCCAGCAGCCAAGGGGTCACTAGCGGAAACAATGAGCAGTTCTTC. Translation: CASSQGVTSGNNEQFF.

The J gene is TRBJ1-2, the V gene TRBV5-5; 8 bases agree with TRBD1. The CDR3 consists of 13 residues. V trimming: 3 bases; J trimming: 8 bases; junction bases outside the gene matches: 6. CDR1 and CDR2 (germline): SGHKS, YYEKEE (reference sequence). The DNA of the CDR3 is TGTGCCAGCAGCTCGGACAGGGTCTACGGCTACACCTTC. This sequence encodes CASSSDRVYGYTF.

This chain uses TRBV10-1 with TRBJ2-7; 8 bases match TRBD1. V lost 5 bases and J lost 6; bases outside the gene matches: 9. The CDR3 length is 14 residues. Germline CDR1 reads WNHNN; CDR2 reads SYGVQD (reference sequence). The CDR3 region has the DNA TGCGCCAGCAGTTCATGGACAGGGAGCGGCGAGCAGTACTTC. It is translated as CASSSWTGSGEQYF.

The chain carries TRBV19 and TRBJ1-1, with a tentative D call TRBD1 (6 bases). Trimming removed 2 bases from V and 4 bases from J, with 14 bases in between. Germline CDR1 is LNHDA and CDR2 is SQIVND (reference sequence). The length of the CDR3 is 15 residues. CDR3 region: CASSIHKGGGTEAFF. CDR3 bases: TGTGCCAGTAGTATACACAAAGGGGGGGGCACTGAAGCTTTCTTT.

The rearrangement links TRBV29-1 to TRBJ1-2, with TRBD1 as a possible D gene (6 bases). V was cut by 6 bases and J by 4 bases, with 9 bases left in between. Germline V gene data show CDR1 as SQVTM and CDR2 as ANQGSEA. The CDR3 runs 11 residues. CDR3 sequence: CSVNRAYGYTF. CDR3 DNA sequence: TGCAGCGTAAACAGGGCCTATGGCTACACCTTC.

This rearrangement joins TRBV19 to TRBJ1-1; D is ambiguous. Germline V CDR1 and CDR2: LNHDA, SQIVND (reference sequence). This CDR3 contains 14 residues. The V gene lost 5 bases and the J gene lost 1 base, with 11 bases spanning the gap. CDR3 nucleotide sequence: TGTGCCAGTAGTCCCTCCCACTGGAACACTGAAGCTTTCTTT. This translates into CASSPSHWNTEAFF.

Here the CDR3 DNA reads TGTGCCAGCAGCGTGGGACTAGCGGACTCCTACGAGCAGTACTTC. This translates into CASSVGLADSYEQYF. This chain connects TRBV11-2 to TRBJ2-7, with 11 bases that match TRBD2. The CDR3 is 15 amino acids. Germline-derived CDR1 and CDR2 are SGHAT and FQNNGV. V lost 5 bases, J lost 0 bases, and 3 bases stayed unmatched.

The V and J genes are TRBV14 and TRBJ2-1; D is perhaps TRBD1 (6 bases). The CDR3 sequence is 15 residues long. Trimming removed 1 base at V and 6 bases at J, with 13 bases between. Germline loops: CDR1 SGHDN, CDR2 FVKESK. The CDR3 DNA follows: TGTGCCAGCAGCCAAGGGGACATTTTCTCCAATGAGCAGTTCTTC. Residues: CASSQGDIFSNEQFF.

The chain joins TRBV27 to TRBJ2-5; TRBD2 matches 8 bases. Per germline, CDR1 MNHEY and CDR2 SMNVEV (reference sequence). V dropped 1 base and J dropped 5; count of bases not matched to a gene: 6. The CDR3 has 15 amino acids. CDR3: CASSLYGGARETQYF. The CDR3 DNA sequence: TGTGCCAGCAGTTTATACGGGGGGGCCAGGGAGACCCAGTACTTC.

The chain uses TRBV5-6 and TRBJ1-2, with TRBD1 matching over 7 bases. CDR3 length equals 13 residues. V shed 6 bases and J 8 bases; nucleotides not matched to a gene: 10. Germline assignment: CDR1 SGHDT and CDR2 YYEEEE. For the CDR3, the DNA is TGTGCCAGCACCAAATCAGGGGGTGACGGCTACACCTTC. This translates into CASTKSGGDGYTF. The variable domain in full, completed from reference TRBV5-6 and TRBJ1-2, reads DAGVTQSPTHLIKTRGQQVTLRCSPKSGHDTVSWYQQALGQGPQFIFQYYEEEERQRGNFPDRFSGHQFPNYSSELNVNALLLGDSALYLCASTKSGGDGYTFGSGTRLTVV.

This chain uses TRBV6-5 with TRBJ2-1; 7 bases match TRBD2. The germline gives CDR1 MNHEY, CDR2 SVGAGI. The V gene end was trimmed by 7 bases and the J gene end by 6 bases; junction bases not matched to a gene: 9. CDR3 size: 14 residues. CDR3 amino acids: CASNRGGPSNEQFF. The CDR3 nucleotides are TGTGCCAGCAACCGGGGAGGGCCCTCCAATGAGCAGTTCTTC.

The table lists this clone with a few counts. One end of the junction fails to match germline, which may point to a read error. V gene TRBV7-9 combines with J gene TRBJ2-1; TRBD2 agrees at 12 bases. CDR3 length equals 14 residues. Germline V gives CDR1 SEHNR, CDR2 FQNEAQ (reference sequence). The CDR3 DNA follows: TGTTCCAGCGCCACCGGGACTAGCGGGAATGAGCAGTTCTTC. Its translation is CSSATGTSGNEQFF.

This clone was seen more than once but under ten times. The gene calls are TRBV7-9 and TRBJ2-5; D might be TRBD1 (7 bases). Trimming cost V 8 bases and J 11 bases, with 18 bases left between them. This CDR3 contains 12 residues. Per germline, CDR1 SEHNR and CDR2 FQNEAQ (reference sequence). CDR3: CASAMEGAEQYF. The CDR3 nucleotides read TGTGCCAGCGCAATGGAGGGGGCAGAGCAGTACTTC.